A single sample is the source of the 16 T cell receptor beta chains below, sequenced in a study of blood T cell repertoires in COVID-19. TCRdb's table, derived via immunoSEQ multiplex PCR, lists solely in-frame clones and lacks some. Of roughly 14,000 clones in the sample, approximately 84% were seen once. The sample consisted of peripheral blood. The receptors were sampled from a human donor in a cohort sampled during active COVID-19.

This chain's CDR3 is CASSPTQGTYGYTF. The CDR3 DNA reads as TGTGCCAGCAGCCCGACTCAGGGTACCTATGGCTACACCTTC. The gene calls are TRBV7-2 and TRBJ1-2, with TRBD1 as a possible D gene (5 bases). The ends were cut back, 5 bases at V and 4 bases at J, with 14 bases in the middle. Germline values: CDR1 SGHTA, CDR2 FQGNSA. The CDR3 length is 14 residues. Full variable domain (remainder filled in from reference TRBV7-2 and TRBJ1-2): GAGVSQSPSNKVTEKGKDVELRCDPISGHTALYWYRQSLGQGLEFLIYFQGNSAPDKSGLPSDRFSAERTGGSVSTLTIQRTQQEDSAVYLCASSPTQGTYGYTFGSGTRLTVV.

V gene TRBV20-1 combines with J gene TRBJ1-6; D unclear. V was pared by 3 bases and J by 6 bases, with 12 bases between. The CDR3 has 14 amino acids. Germline V lookup: CDR1 DFQATT, CDR2 SNEGSKA (reference sequence). The CDR3 region is CSASGSLSNSPLHF. The CDR3 nucleotides read TGCAGTGCTAGTGGGAGTCTGTCTAATTCACCCCTCCACTTT.

This clone was detected only a few times. The V and J genes are TRBV27 and TRBJ2-2; 8 bases are shared with TRBD1. Losses at the gene ends were 6 bases for V and 6 bases for J; bases not matched to a gene: 6. Looked up from germline, CDR1 is MNHEY and CDR2 is SMNVEV (reference sequence). This CDR3 spans 14 amino acids. The CDR3 spells CASRWQGAAGELFF. Here the CDR3 DNA reads TGTGCCAGCAGGTGGCAGGGGGCGGCCGGGGAGCTGTTTTTT.

This rearrangement joins TRBV3-1 (or the pseudogene TRBV3-2) to TRBJ2-3; D ambiguous. The germline V gene has CDR1 LGHDT and CDR2 YNNKEL (reference sequence). The CDR3 runs 14 residues. The V end was cut by 2 bases, the J end by 4 bases, with 10 bases between. CDR3 in DNA: TGTGCCAGCAGCCAAAGTGTCGGTTCAGATACGCAGTATTTT. The encoded protein is CASSQSVGSDTQYF.

The V and J genes are TRBV19 and TRBJ1-6, with D perhaps matching TRBD1 (6 bases). Trimming pared 0 bases from V and 10 bases from J, leaving 10 bases between. This CDR3 region has 14 residues. CDR1 LNHDA and CDR2 SQIVND come from the germline V gene (reference sequence). Here the CDR3 DNA reads TGTGCCAGTAGTATAGACGGGGGGCTCTCACCCCTCCACTTT. This translates into CASSIDGGLSPLHF.

The chain is built from TRBV11-1 and TRBJ1-1; 7 positions match TRBD1. V trimming: 1 base; J trimming: 3 bases; junction bases outside the gene matches: 2. The CDR3 is made up of 14 amino acids. Per the germline V gene, CDR1 is SGHAT and CDR2 is FQDESV (reference sequence). This CDR3 is CASSLETGHTEAFF. The CDR3, as DNA: TGTGCCAGCAGCTTAGAGACAGGGCACACTGAAGCTTTCTTT.

This clone is deemed medium-sized. The chain has TRBV27 and TRBJ2-5; 12 bases align to TRBD1. V trimming: 3 bases; J trimming: 5 bases; junction bases outside the gene matches: 7. The CDR3 loop spans 16 amino acids. CDR1 MNHEY and CDR2 SMNVEV come from the germline V gene (reference sequence). CDR3 in DNA: TGTGCCAGCAGTTTTTGGGGACAGGGGGCGAAGGAGACCCAGTACTTC. Translation: CASSFWGQGAKETQYF.

The chain has TRBV5-1 and TRBJ2-7; 13 nucleotides match TRBD2. The trim removed 0 bases at V and 4 bases at J, leaving 4 bases unmatched. In germline, CDR1 is SGHRS, CDR2 YFSETQ. CDR3 length equals 16 residues. In DNA form, the CDR3 reads TGCGCCAGCAGCTTGGCCGGGGGACTAGCGGGGTACGAGCAGTACTTC. Translating it yields CASSLAGGLAGYEQYF.

J is TRBJ2-7 and V is TRBV4-2; 8 nucleotides line up with TRBD2. The CDR3 covers 19 residues. V trimming: 0 bases; J trimming: 4 bases; junction bases outside the gene matches: 17. The germline gives CDR1 LGHNA, CDR2 YNFKEQ. CDR3 DNA: TGTGCCAGCAGCCAAGAAGGAGCAGAGGCGGTAGCGGGACTGTACGAGCAGTACTTC. Residues: CASSQEGAEAVAGLYEQYF.

The chain has TRBV19 and TRBJ1-5; D not certain. Germline loops: CDR1 LNHDA, CDR2 SQIVND (reference sequence). V was pared by 4 bases and J by 5 bases, with 9 bases between. This CDR3 comprises 13 residues. CDR3 nucleotides: TGTGCCAGTAGTACTATGAGAGATCAGCCCCAGCATTTT. It is translated as CASSTMRDQPQHF.

This clone was seen only once. J is TRBJ2-7 and V is TRBV6-2 or TRBV6-3, with 10 positions matching TRBD1. V was pared by 2 bases and J by 2 bases, with 3 bases of the junction left unmatched. The germline V gene has CDR1 MNHEY and CDR2 SVGEGT. The CDR3 contains 15 residues. For the CDR3, the DNA is TGTGCCAGCAGTTACGCAGACAGGGGGCCCTACGAGCAGTACTTC. Residues: CASSYADRGPYEQYF.

The chain uses TRBV14 and TRBJ2-7, with 10 positions matching TRBD2. The CDR3 has 16 residues. The germline V gene encodes CDR1 SGHDN and CDR2 FVKESK. Unmatched junction bases numbered 11, after V lost 5 bases and J lost 4 bases. The CDR3 region is CASSNLLAGGLYEQYF. The CDR3 DNA is TGTGCCAGCAGCAACCTTTTAGCGGGAGGCTTATACGAGCAGTACTTC.

The rearrangement joins TRBV29-1 to TRBJ2-1; 9 nucleotides line up with TRBD2. This CDR3 is built from 17 residues. Germline V lookup: CDR1 SQVTM, CDR2 ANQGSEA. Trimming took 2 bases from V and 3 from J; bases not matched to a gene: 11. The CDR3 spells CSVELTAGGRYYNEQFF. The CDR3 DNA is TGCAGCGTTGAATTGACGGCGGGGGGGCGGTACTACAATGAGCAGTTCTTC.

V gene TRBV4-3 combines with J gene TRBJ1-4, with D unresolved. The CDR3 length is 16 residues. From germline, CDR1 is LGHNA and CDR2 YSLEER. Trimming left V 0 bases short and J 8 bases short, with 16 bases between. CDR3 in amino acids: CASSQDEGRVEEKLFF. The DNA of the CDR3 is TGCGCCAGCAGCCAAGATGAGGGTCGAGTTGAGGAAAAACTGTTTTTT.

This clone was seen a few times. The chain links TRBV28 to TRBJ1-2; 9 bases map to TRBD1. Germline trimming cut 8 bases from V and 4 bases from J; bases unmatched to any gene: 8. Germline V CDR1 and CDR2: MDHEN, SYDVKM. The CDR3 totals 14 residues. CDR3 nucleotide sequence: TGTGCCAGCCTACAATCGGACAGGGGCTATGGCTACACCTTC. It yields the protein CASLQSDRGYGYTF.

The rearrangement joins TRBV9 to TRBJ2-5, with 11 bases fitting TRBD1. Per germline, CDR1 SGDLS and CDR2 YYNGEE. This CDR3 has 17 residues. Unmatched junction bases numbered 11, after V lost 3 bases and J lost 4 bases. In DNA, the CDR3 is TGTGCCAGCAGCGCCTCCCCCGGGACAGGGGGGGCAGAGACCCAGTACTTC. It is translated as CASSASPGTGGAETQYF.